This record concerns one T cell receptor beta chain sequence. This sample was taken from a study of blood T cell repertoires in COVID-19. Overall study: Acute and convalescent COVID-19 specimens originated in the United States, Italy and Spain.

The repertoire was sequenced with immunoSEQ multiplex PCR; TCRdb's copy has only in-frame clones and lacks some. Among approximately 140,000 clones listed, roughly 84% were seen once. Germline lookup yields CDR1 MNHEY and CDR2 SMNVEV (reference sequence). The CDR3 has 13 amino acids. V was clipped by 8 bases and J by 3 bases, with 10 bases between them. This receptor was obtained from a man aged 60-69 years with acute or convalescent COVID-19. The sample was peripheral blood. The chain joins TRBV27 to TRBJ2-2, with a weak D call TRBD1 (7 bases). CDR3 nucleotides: TGTGCCAGCGGCAGGGGGGACACCGGGGAGCTGTTTTTT. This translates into CASGRGDTGELFF.